This is a list of T cell receptor beta chains from one sample in a study of early T cells in non-severe SARS-CoV-2 infection. TCRdb reprocessed the 5' RACE reads via MiXCR and lists one record per CDR3 protein. Among 55,000 to 65,000 distinct CDR3 sequences listed, 10% were seen once. The sequencing input was whole blood. These receptors all come from an adult who was a healthcare worker with PCR-confirmed SARS-CoV-2 infection or an uninfected control (not recorded which). CDR3s include the opening cysteine and the closing phenylalanine or tryptophan. Each record gives: clone size, V gene, D gene, J gene, CDR3 DNA, CDR3 protein. A D gene is named only where the DNA matches it firmly. A clone size is listed for some rows: how often the clone was seen (once, few, many), or a class if it is expanded.

few	TRBV7-7	TRBD1	TRBJ2-5	TGTGCTAGCAGCCCTAATCGACAGGGGACGCAGACCCAGTACTTC	CASSPNRQGTQTQYF
many	TRBV10-3	.	TRBJ1-2	TGTGCCATCAGTGAGTCCCTGACAGCGGGTGGCTACACCTTC	CAISESLTAGGYTF
few	TRBV7-2	.	TRBJ2-1	TGTGCCAGCAGCCTACACATCGATGAGCAGTTCTTC	CASSLHIDEQFF
.	TRBV7-8	TRBD2	TRBJ2-1	TGTGCCAGCAGCTTACGGGACGGGAGGTTGGATGAGCAGTTCTTC	CASSLRDGRLDEQFF
few	TRBV29-1	.	TRBJ2-1	TGCAGCGTTGTTAGAGGGTTTTACAATGAGCAGTTCTTC	CSVVRGFYNEQFF
many	TRBV11-1	TRBD2	TRBJ2-2	TGTGCCAGCAGACGGACTAGCGGGAGGGCGAACACCGGGGAGCTGTTTTTT	CASRRTSGRANTGELFF
many	TRBV20-1	.	TRBJ1-2	TGCAGTGCTACTCCTGACAGTTATGGCTACACCTTC	CSATPDSYGYTF
few	TRBV6-5	.	TRBJ2-7	TGTGCCAGCAGTTACTCGAGTAAGGTCAAGCGCCCCTACGAGCAGTACTTC	CASSYSSKVKRPYEQYF
many	TRBV3-1	.	TRBJ2-4	TGTGCCAGCAGCCAAGAAGTTGCAGCCAAAAACATTCAGTACTTC	CASSQEVAAKNIQYF
.	TRBV3-1	.	TRBJ2-7	TGTGCCAGCAGCCAAGACCCTCCCTACGAGCAGTACTTC	CASSQDPPYEQYF